A single TCR beta chain is shown here with its context. The CDR3 extends over 16 amino acids. Looked up from germline, CDR1 is SGDLS and CDR2 is YYNGEE. The V gene end was trimmed by 2 bases and the J gene end by 1 base; junction bases not matched to a gene: 6. The source of the sample is a study of beta chain features in type 1 diabetes. As every portion of the isolated RNA was reverse transcribed, the sequencing read expressed TCRB transcripts. Assay used: immunoSEQ multiplex PCR; TCRdb lists only in-frame clones, some missing. In the table there are roughly 250,000 clones, about 70% of which are singletons.

The chain couples TRBV9 to TRBJ2-3; 8 bases fit TRBD2. This clonotype was sampled from a man aged 30-40 years in good health. Material: naive CD4+ T cells from blood. The CDR3 reads CASSVLSGVGTDTQYF. The CDR3, as DNA: TGTGCCAGCAGCGTCCTTAGCGGGGTAGGCACAGATACGCAGTATTTT. The variable domain in full, completed from reference TRBV9 and TRBJ2-3, reads DSGVTQTPKHLITATGQRVTLRCSPRSGDLSVYWYQQSLDQGLQFLIQYYNGEERAKGNILERFSAQQFPDLHSELNLSSLELGDSALYFCASSVLSGVGTDTQYFGPGTRLTVL.